This T cell receptor (beta chain) is drawn from a study of T cells in Graves' hyperthyroidism and ophthalmopathy. CDR3 length equals 13 residues. CDR1 and CDR2 (germline): ENHRY, SYGVKD. Deletions cut 6 bases from V and 6 bases from J, with 11 bases between. Clinical symptoms, serum thyroxine and TRAb, thyroid ultrasound and orbital computed tomography together formed the diagnostic basis. Using around 10 ml of fresh peripheral blood, PBMCs were prepared. From RNA transcripts, TCR beta CDR3 regions were amplified. With the HTBI primer set, the TCR CDR3 went through a first round of RT-PCR. TCRdb re-derived calls from the multiplex PCR reads in MiXCR, one entry per CDR3 protein. In the table there are approximately 620,000 distinct CDR3 sequences, about a sixth of which are singletons.

The chain combines TRBV10-3 with TRBJ1-4; D remains ambiguous. This clonotype was sampled from a middle-aged woman with Graves' ophthalmopathy. Sequences were obtained from blood. CDR3 coding DNA: TGTGCCATCAGGTCGGGGTCAGATGAAAAACTGTTTTTT. Its translation: CAIRSGSDEKLFF.